This T cell receptor beta chain emerged from a study of shared clonotypes between healthy human individuals. Study as a whole: CD4 naive and memory got three plates each, CD8 naive two, CD8 memory one.

Here immunoSEQ multiplex PCR was the method, and the copy in TCRdb shows in-frame clones only, minus some. Among more than 900,000 clones, approximately 80% were seen once, and the ten largest hold 0.55% to 0.7%. This clonotype originated in a man between 18 and 29 years old in good health. Some clones in this sample may be carry-over from other donors' samples. Sequencing input: memory CD4+ T cells from PBMCs. Subset: CD45RA-negative fraction.

The CDR3: CARGPFASGSYEQYF. CDR3 nucleotides: TGTGCCAGAGGCCCGTTCGCTAGCGGGAGCTACGAGCAGTACTTC. The chain uses TRBV28 and TRBJ2-7; 10 bases are shared with TRBD2. In germline, CDR1 is MDHEN, CDR2 SYDVKM. Trimming removed 9 bases from V and 3 bases from J; junction bases left unmatched: 11. The CDR3 spans 15 residues.